This TCR beta chain was observed in a study of T cell responses to AZD1222 COVID-19 vaccine. Data came from immunoSEQ multiplex PCR; TCRdb stores just in-frame clones and leaves some out. This sample carries roughly 170,000 clones, approximately 90% of them seen once, and the ten largest clones take over 1.5%. The sequence derives from an adult in good health. The source material was peripheral blood, sampled on day 0 of AZD1222 vaccination.

The CDR3: CASSYAIIGSPLHF. The CDR3 DNA follows: TGTGCCAGCAGTTACGCTATAATCGGTTCACCCCTCCACTTT. The chain links TRBV6-5 to TRBJ1-6; D is unclear. There are 14 residues in the CDR3. The ends were cut back, 2 bases at V and 9 bases at J, with 11 bases in the middle. CDR1 is MNHEY and CDR2 is SVGAGI in the germline V gene.